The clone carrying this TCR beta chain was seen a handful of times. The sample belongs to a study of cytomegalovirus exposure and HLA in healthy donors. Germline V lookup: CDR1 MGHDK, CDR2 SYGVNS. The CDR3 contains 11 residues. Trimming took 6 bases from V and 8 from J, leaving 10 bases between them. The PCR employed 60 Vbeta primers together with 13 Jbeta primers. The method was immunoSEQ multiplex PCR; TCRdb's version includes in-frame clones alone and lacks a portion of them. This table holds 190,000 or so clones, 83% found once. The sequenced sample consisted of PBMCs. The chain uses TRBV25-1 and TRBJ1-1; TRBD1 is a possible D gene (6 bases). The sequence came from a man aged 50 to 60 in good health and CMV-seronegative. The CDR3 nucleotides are TGTGCCAGCAGCCTAACAGGGGAAGCTTTCTTT. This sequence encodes CASSLTGEAFF.